Included here is one TCR beta chain sequence, with context. Its antigen is unidentified. Every bit of the isolated RNA underwent reverse transcription, so sequencing read expressed TCRB transcripts. The assay was immunoSEQ multiplex PCR, and TCRdb's table has in-frame clones only and misses some. Counted here are 390,000 or so clones, 11% to 15% occurring once; the ten biggest clones make up less than 0.04%. This specimen belongs to a study of beta chain features in type 1 diabetes. Study-wide results and limits: Within patients, naive, central memory and Treg TCRB repertoires seemed more similar than within healthy donors. Among type 1 diabetes patients, VDJ junctions had fewer insertions and more deletions. The analysis here could not establish whether HLA type shapes TCRB rearrangement.

CDR1 is LGHNA and CDR2 is YSLEER in the germline V gene. CDR3 size: 14 residues. The V gene lost 1 base and the J gene lost 7 bases, with 10 bases spanning the gap. The material sequenced was naive CD4+ T cells from blood. The sequence was collected from a man under 40 in good health. This chain links TRBV4-3 with TRBJ2-2; no clear D gene. CDR3 loop: CASSQVRQHGELFF. CDR3 sequence (DNA): TGCGCCAGCAGCCAAGTTCGACAACACGGGGAGCTGTTTTTT.